One and the same sample provided the 27 T cell receptor beta chains below, sequenced in a study of response to subunit inactivated influenza vaccine. From the RT-PCR reads, TCRdb called clonotypes with MiXCR, one entry per CDR3 protein. There are about 620,000 distinct CDR3 sequences in the sample; 12% occur only once, and roughly 10% lies in the top ten. Sample: PBMCs from blood, taken on the day of vaccination. Receptors were obtained from a man aged 45-65 years who received an inactivated influenza vaccine.

To note about this clonotype: An end of the junction does not agree with germline; a read error may underlie this. The CDR3, as DNA: TGTGCCAGCAGCGAGGGCTTCGGAGCGTTCTACGAGCACTACTTC. This sequence encodes CASSEGFGAFYEHYF. J is TRBJ2-7 and V is TRBV9; D not certain. From germline, CDR1 is SGDLS and CDR2 YYNGEE. The CDR3 extends over 15 amino acids.

This clonotype was seen only a few times. This chain links TRBV11-2 with TRBJ2-1, with a weak D call TRBD1 (6 bases). Germline V gives CDR1 SGHAT, CDR2 FQNNGV. V was pared by 4 bases and J by 4 bases, with 20 bases between. The CDR3 has 17 amino acids. The CDR3: CASSSDGVGTYYNEQFF. The DNA of the CDR3 is TGTGCCAGCAGCTCTGATGGAGTCGGGACATATTACAATGAGCAGTTCTTC.

The rearrangement links TRBV6-1 to TRBJ1-1; 7 bases line up with TRBD1. CDR1 is MNHNS, CDR2 SASEGT, per germline. The CDR3 sequence is 16 residues long. With V trimmed by 6 bases and J by 0 bases, 10 bases remained unmatched. Written as DNA, the CDR3 is TGTGCCAGCAGCCGACAGGGCTTTGGGTTGAACACTGAAGCTTTCTTT. Translated: CASSRQGFGLNTEAFF.

This clonotype turned up a few times. This CDR3 reads CSAPLHEAEQFF. The CDR3 DNA reads TGCAGTGCCCCACTTCATGAAGCCGAGCAGTTCTTC. The gene calls are TRBV20-1 and TRBJ2-1; D not certain. This CDR3 is built from 12 residues. The germline gives CDR1 DFQATT, CDR2 SNEGSKA (reference sequence). V lost 6 bases and J 10 bases, leaving 16 bases between the germline ends.

V and J are TRBV7-9 and TRBJ2-3, with 10 bases lining up with TRBD2. Germline V gene data show CDR1 as SEHNR and CDR2 as FQNEAQ (reference sequence). V was pared by 4 bases and J by 2 bases, with 6 bases of the junction left unmatched. This CDR3 has 16 amino acids. The CDR3 DNA reads as TGTGCCAGCAGCTGGTTAGCGGGGGGTGTCACAGATACGCAGTATTTT. Residues: CASSWLAGGVTDTQYF.

This clonotype turned up a few times. The chain has TRBV7-2 and TRBJ2-2; 7 bases align to TRBD1. From germline, CDR1 is SGHTA and CDR2 FQGNSA. Trimming took 0 bases from V and 7 from J; bases not matched to a gene: 5. The CDR3 has 15 residues. The CDR3: CASSLARGLVGELFF. The CDR3 coding sequence is TGTGCCAGCAGCTTAGCTAGGGGGCTAGTCGGGGAGCTGTTTTTT.

This clonotype was counted ten times or more. The chain employs TRBV29-1 and TRBJ2-1, with D unclear. V was clipped by 6 bases and J by 3 bases, with 6 bases between them. The germline CDR1 and CDR2 sequences are SQVTM and ANQGSEA. The CDR3 sequence is 11 residues long. The CDR3 loop reads CSVGIYNEQFF. The CDR3 nucleotides are TGCAGCGTGGGGATCTACAATGAGCAGTTCTTC.

This clonotype was counted only a few times. The genes are TRBV20-1 and TRBJ2-2; maybe TRBD2 (6 bases). CDR3 length: 14 amino acids. V lost 2 bases and J lost 4, with 11 bases in between. Per germline, CDR1 DFQATT and CDR2 SNEGSKA (reference sequence). CDR3 sequence reads: CSARLGGSTGELFF. The CDR3 DNA reads as TGCAGTGCTAGATTGGGGGGTAGCACCGGGGAGCTGTTTTTT.

This clonotype turned up a few times. The chain recombines TRBV5-1 with TRBJ2-2; D might be TRBD1 (6 bases). V was cut by 3 bases and J by 4 bases, with 16 bases left in between. Germline V gene data show CDR1 as SGHRS and CDR2 as YFSETQ. The CDR3 is 16 residues long. CDR3 DNA sequence: TGCGCCAGCAGCTCCAACCCAGGGGCGCGCACCGGGGAGCTGTTTTTT. Protein sequence: CASSSNPGARTGELFF.

V gene TRBV28 combines with J gene TRBJ1-1, with D hard to call. Deletions cut 2 bases from V and 3 bases from J, with 10 bases between. The germline V gene encodes CDR1 MDHEN and CDR2 SYDVKM. The CDR3 is made up of 14 amino acids. The CDR3 here is CASSLSGVHTEAFF. In DNA, the CDR3 is TGTGCCAGCAGTTTAAGCGGGGTGCACACTGAAGCTTTCTTT.

This clonotype was seen more than once but under ten times. The chain employs TRBV4-3 and TRBJ2-1; TRBD2 is a possible D gene (6 bases). CDR1 is LGHNA, CDR2 YSLEER, per germline. The V end lost 0 bases, the J end lost 6 bases, and 12 bases lay between the germline ends. The CDR3 contains 15 residues. The CDR3 reads CASSQDSGVPNEQFF. The DNA for the CDR3 is TGCGCCAGCAGCCAAGACTCGGGAGTCCCCAATGAGCAGTTCTTC.

This chain connects TRBV7-2 to TRBJ2-1, with D unresolved. The CDR3 spans 15 residues. Germline assignment: CDR1 SGHTA and CDR2 FQGNSA. V lost 4 bases, J lost 8 bases, and 18 bases lay in between. CDR3 loop: CASSSQVVGFYEQFF. In DNA, the CDR3 is TGTGCCAGCAGCTCCCAGGTCGTAGGGTTTTATGAGCAGTTCTTC.

This clonotype was seen a few times. The J gene is TRBJ2-7, the V gene TRBV20-1; 13 positions match TRBD2. CDR3 size: 14 residues. Per germline, CDR1 DFQATT and CDR2 SNEGSKA (reference sequence). V trimming: 3 bases; J trimming: 9 bases; junction bases outside the gene matches: 8. The CDR3 DNA follows: TGCAGTGCTAGGGGGACTAGCGGGGTCTCCGGGCAGTACTTC. Amino acid sequence: CSARGTSGVSGQYF.

The chain joins TRBV20-1 to TRBJ2-1, with 8 bases that match TRBD2. The CDR3 spans 13 residues. After removal of 5 bases from V and 5 bases from J, the junction contained 5 bases not matched to a gene. Germline CDR1 reads DFQATT; CDR2 reads SNEGSKA (reference sequence). This chain's CDR3 is CSASGGPNNEQFF. The DNA for the CDR3 is TGCAGTGCTTCGGGGGGGCCCAACAATGAGCAGTTCTTC.

This clonotype was counted ten times or more. The chain has TRBV5-1 and TRBJ2-5; D not certain. In germline, CDR1 is SGHRS, CDR2 YFSETQ. V lost 0 bases and J lost 5, with 14 bases in between. The CDR3 has 15 amino acids. This CDR3 reads CASSLGRADSETQYF. The CDR3 DNA reads TGCGCCAGCAGCTTGGGTCGGGCAGACTCTGAGACCCAGTACTTC.

The J gene is TRBJ1-1, the V gene TRBV27; a weak D match, TRBD1 (6 bases). V lost 8 bases and J 5 bases, leaving 15 bases between the germline ends. Germline-derived CDR1 and CDR2 are MNHEY and SMNVEV (reference sequence). The CDR3 spans 13 residues. CDR3 in amino acids: CASAMLGATEAFF. In nucleotides, the CDR3 is TGTGCCAGCGCCATGTTGGGGGCAACTGAAGCTTTCTTT.

This clonotype appeared a few times. The CDR3 protein is CASSYSDGRDTQYF. CDR3 nucleotide sequence: TGTGCCAGCAGTTACTCGGACGGCAGGGATACGCAGTATTTT. The V call is TRBV6-2 or TRBV6-3, the J call TRBJ2-3; D call uncertain. Germline CDR1 MNHEY, CDR2 SVGEGT. CDR3 length equals 14 residues. V dropped 0 bases and J dropped 6 bases, with 10 bases sitting between them.

The V gene is TRBV11-1, the J gene TRBJ2-1, with D perhaps matching TRBD1 or TRBD2 (6 bases each). The CDR3 covers 18 residues. V was shortened by 4 bases and J by 3 bases, with 22 bases between the two germline ends. Per germline, CDR1 SGHAT and CDR2 FQDESV (reference sequence). CDR3 region: CASSSPPHHGGHYNEQFF. CDR3 in DNA: TGTGCCAGCAGCTCCCCCCCACATCACGGGGGCCACTACAATGAGCAGTTCTTC. The variable domain in full, completed from reference TRBV11-1 and TRBJ2-1, reads EAEVAQSPRYKITEKSQAVAFWCDPISGHATLYWYRQILGQGPELLVQFQDESVVDDSQLPKDRFSAERLKGVDSTLKIQPAELGDSAMYLCASSSPPHHGGHYNEQFFGPGTRLTVL.

The rearrangement uses TRBV6-2 or TRBV6-3 and TRBJ1-5; D is perhaps TRBD1 (6 bases). This CDR3 contains 14 residues. V lost 5 bases, J lost 3 bases, and 11 bases lay in between. The germline gives CDR1 MNHEY, CDR2 SVGEGT. The CDR3 sequence is CASSPGTHNQPQHF. The CDR3 DNA reads TGTGCCAGCAGTCCCGGGACACACAATCAGCCCCAGCATTTT.

This clonotype appeared many times. This rearrangement joins TRBV20-1 to TRBJ2-1; TRBD2 is a possible D gene (7 bases). Germline values: CDR1 DFQATT, CDR2 SNEGSKA (reference sequence). The CDR3 has 14 amino acids. Trimming removed 0 bases at V and 7 bases at J, with 13 bases between. This CDR3 reads CSARESRGGNEQFF. CDR3 DNA: TGCAGTGCTAGAGAAAGCAGGGGAGGGAATGAGCAGTTCTTC.

The chain recombines TRBV18 with TRBJ2-1, with 7 positions matching TRBD2. This CDR3 contains 16 residues. V lost 1 base, J lost 6 bases, and 9 bases stayed unmatched. Germline V gene sequence: CDR1 KGHSH, CDR2 LQKENI. DNA of the CDR3: TGTGCCAGCTCACCACGAGGCCTAGCGGAAACCAATGAGCAGTTCTTC. This codes for CASSPRGLAETNEQFF.

The chain has TRBV5-5 and TRBJ2-2, with TRBD1 matching 7 bases. This CDR3 is built from 14 residues. V shed 4 bases, J shed 5 bases, and the junction held 5 bases outside the gene matches. CDR1 and CDR2 from the germline V gene are SGHKS and YYEKEE (reference sequence). CDR3 bases: TGTGCCAGCAGCGGCAACAGGGGAACCGGGGAGCTGTTTTTT. This encodes CASSGNRGTGELFF.

The genes are TRBV29-1 and TRBJ2-3; no clear D. Germline CDR1 is SQVTM and CDR2 is ANQGSEA. Trimming shortened V by 3 bases and J by 2 bases, and 9 bases separated the two germline ends. CDR3 length: 13 amino acids. As DNA, the CDR3 is TGCAGCGTTGAGTTGGGTTTCACAGATACGCAGTATTTT. Translating it yields CSVELGFTDTQYF.

This chain uses TRBV7-2 with TRBJ1-3; D not certain. The V end was cut by 1 base, the J end by 3 bases, with 13 bases between. Germline values: CDR1 SGHTA, CDR2 FQGNSA. CDR3 length: 16 residues. Here the CDR3 DNA reads TGTGCCAGCAGCTTAGTGGTAGGGAGAGGTGGAAACACCATATATTTT. This translates into CASSLVVGRGGNTIYF.

A few counts support this clonotype. The rearrangement uses TRBV6-1 and TRBJ1-5; D is possibly TRBD1 (5 bases). CDR3 length: 15 residues. Per germline, CDR1 MNHNS and CDR2 SASEGT. Trimming removed 1 base from V and 2 bases from J, with 9 bases in between. CDR3 region: CASSEGRGRNQPQHF. In nucleotides, the CDR3 is TGTGCCAGCAGTGAAGGGAGGGGACGCAATCAGCCCCAGCATTTT.

The chain carries TRBV9 and TRBJ2-7, with D tentatively TRBD2 (6 bases). The V end lost 0 bases, the J end lost 5 bases, and 15 bases lay between the germline ends. The germline V gene encodes CDR1 SGDLS and CDR2 YYNGEE. The CDR3 loop spans 15 amino acids. This chain's CDR3 is CASSVGGSGSDEQYF. The DNA of the CDR3 is TGTGCCAGCAGCGTAGGGGGTAGCGGTAGCGACGAGCAGTACTTC. The full variable domain, with the rest looked up from reference TRBV9 and TRBJ2-7, is DSGVTQTPKHLITATGQRVTLRCSPRSGDLSVYWYQQSLDQGLQFLIQYYNGEERAKGNILERFSAQQFPDLHSELNLSSLELGDSALYFCASSVGGSGSDEQYFGPGTRLTVT.

This clonotype appeared many times. The V and J genes are TRBV20-1 and TRBJ2-7; a weak D match, TRBD2 (6 bases). V was cut by 6 bases and J by 0 bases, with 12 bases left in between. The germline V gene has CDR1 DFQATT and CDR2 SNEGSKA (reference sequence). The CDR3 has 13 residues. The CDR3 loop reads CSARRAGSYEQYF. Here the CDR3 DNA reads TGCAGTGCCAGGAGAGCGGGCTCCTACGAGCAGTACTTC.